A single sample is the source of the 8 T cell receptor beta chains below, sequenced in a study of T cell responses to AZD1222 COVID-19 vaccine. The table came from immunoSEQ multiplex PCR; TCRdb's copy has only in-frame clones and leaves some out. The repertoire holds about 180,000 clones, with roughly 88% as singletons. The specimen was peripheral blood, collected on day 0 of AZD1222 vaccination. Receptors were obtained from an adult in good health.

J is TRBJ2-5 and V is TRBV27; D perhaps matches TRBD1 (5 bases). The CDR3 length is 14 residues. Germline V CDR1 and CDR2: MNHEY, SMNVEV (reference sequence). The V gene lost 5 bases and the J gene lost 2 bases, with 12 bases spanning the gap. The CDR3 DNA follows: TGTGCCAGCAGTCCCCTGAACAGGCAAGAGACCCAGTACTTC. As protein: CASSPLNRQETQYF.

The chain recombines TRBV2 with TRBJ1-1, with a possible D match to TRBD1 (5 bases). The germline V gene has CDR1 SNHLY and CDR2 FYNNEI. Trimming cost V 6 bases and J 7 bases, with 9 bases left between them. This CDR3 is built from 11 residues. CDR3 residues: CASSLGHEAFF. The DNA of the CDR3 is TGTGCCAGCAGCCTTGGACATGAAGCTTTCTTT. Drawing the rest from reference TRBV2 and TRBJ1-1, the complete variable domain is EPEVTQTPSHQVTQMGQEVILRCVPISNHLYFYWYRQILGQKVEFLVSFYNNEISEKSEIFDDQFSVERPDGSNFTLKIRSTKLEDSAMYFCASSLGHEAFFGQGTRLTVV.

This chain links TRBV18 with TRBJ2-7, with D unclear. The CDR3 extends over 13 amino acids. Per the germline V gene, CDR1 is KGHSH and CDR2 is LQKENI. V lost 3 bases, J lost 2 bases, and 8 bases lay in between. This CDR3 is CASSPRAAYEQYF. CDR3 in DNA: TGTGCCAGCTCACCCCGCGCAGCCTACGAGCAGTACTTC.

The chain employs TRBV7-2 and TRBJ1-5; 7 bases are shared with TRBD1. This CDR3 has 14 amino acids. With 5 bases clipped from V and 7 bases from J, the junction kept 8 bases outside the gene matches. CDR1 is SGHTA and CDR2 is FQGNSA in the germline V gene. For the CDR3, the DNA is TGTGCCAGCAGCGCAGGGGGGGGAGTCCAGCCCCAGCATTTT. Its protein is CASSAGGGVQPQHF.

This chain joins TRBV2 and TRBJ1-2, with D possibly matching TRBD1 (6 bases). Trimming shortened V by 1 base and J by 3 bases, and 15 bases separated the two germline ends. The CDR3 length is 16 residues. CDR1 is SNHLY and CDR2 is FYNNEI in the germline V gene. The CDR3 here is CASSEGGGREDYGYTF. The CDR3 DNA reads TGTGCCAGCAGTGAAGGGGGGGGCAGGGAAGACTATGGCTACACCTTC.

CDR3 sequence: CASVLEKGMGVNQPQHF. DNA of the CDR3: TGTGCCAGCGTACTAGAGAAGGGTATGGGGGTCAATCAGCCCCAGCATTTT. The J gene is TRBJ1-5, the V gene TRBV2; D is perhaps TRBD1 (5 bases). Germline CDR1 and CDR2: SNHLY and FYNNEI. The CDR3 spans 17 residues. Trimming shortened V by 8 bases and J by 3 bases, and 23 bases separated the two germline ends.

The rearrangement uses TRBV7-8 and TRBJ2-2; D call uncertain. From germline, CDR1 is SGHVS and CDR2 FQNEAQ. The V end was cut by 5 bases, the J end by 6 bases, with 13 bases between. The CDR3 sequence is 14 residues long. CDR3 DNA: TGTGCCAGCAGCGGTCGTGAGGCCTCCGGGGAGCTGTTTTTT. Translation gives CASSGREASGELFF.

The rearrangement joins TRBV11-2 to TRBJ1-1; D call uncertain. CDR1 SGHAT and CDR2 FQNNGV come from the germline V gene. This CDR3 has 15 residues. V was pared by 2 bases and J by 4 bases, with 14 bases between. CDR3 sequence reads: CASSLSPGIITEAFF. The CDR3 DNA is TGTGCCAGCAGCTTATCTCCAGGAATTATCACTGAAGCTTTCTTT.